This T cell receptor (beta chain) was captured by sequencing in a study of technical replicates of blood from a handful of donors (dated by TCRdb to about 2017). Via the germline V gene, CDR1 is MRHNA and CDR2 SNTAGT. V loses 4 bases at its end and J loses 9 bases; junction bases beyond the gene matches: 9. The CDR3 starts with the cysteine, ends with the phenylalanine, and has 15 residues. Just the 45-base CDR3 DNA is kept, in frame starting at base 1. A few counts support this clone. The clone's antigen remains unknown. No clone much larger than this one lies a single base away; base qualities are absent. The receptor library was made with the immunoSEQ multiplex PCR assay. Sourced from immuneACCESS, this table was stored by TCRdb with only in-frame sequences that have V and J called. A share of the clones is absent; for the studies checked, an unresolved V gene accounts for under half, and the remainder has no known explanation. Present in this sample are roughly 51,000 clones, just over 90% of which were seen just once. Of the sample, 4.2% falls within the top ten clones.

The chain is encoded by TRBV6-4 joined to TRBJ2-1; the junction holds 10 bases that match TRBD1. Sequenced input: PBMCs. This TCR was sampled from a human donor in good health. Some clones in this sample may be carry-over from other donors' samples. The CDR3 region: CASSGGQGPDLEQFF. The sequence in DNA is TGTGCCAGCAGTGGGGGACAGGGGCCCGACCTTGAGCAGTTCTTC.